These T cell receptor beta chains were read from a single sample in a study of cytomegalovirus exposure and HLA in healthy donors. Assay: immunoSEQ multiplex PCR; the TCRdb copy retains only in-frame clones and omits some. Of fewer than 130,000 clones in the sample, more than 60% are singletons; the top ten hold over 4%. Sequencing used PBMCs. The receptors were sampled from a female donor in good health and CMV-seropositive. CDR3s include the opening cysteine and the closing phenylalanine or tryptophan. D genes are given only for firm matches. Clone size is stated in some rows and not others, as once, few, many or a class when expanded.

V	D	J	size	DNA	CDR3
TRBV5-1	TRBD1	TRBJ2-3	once	TGCGCCAGCCAGCCTCTACAGGGGTACTCAGATACGCAGTATTTT	CASQPLQGYSDTQYF
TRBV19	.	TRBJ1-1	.	TGTGCCAGTAGTAGGGAGGGAAGGTTCACTGAAGCTTTCTTT	CASSREGRFTEAFF
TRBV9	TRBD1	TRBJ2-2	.	TGTGCCAGCAGCGTAGCAACAGGGGGGTCAAACACCGGGGAGCTGTTTTTT	CASSVATGGSNTGELFF
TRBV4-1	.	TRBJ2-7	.	TGCGCCAGCAGCCCAGGAACAGAAAATTACGAGCAGTACTTC	CASSPGTENYEQYF
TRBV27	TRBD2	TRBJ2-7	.	TGTGCCAGCAGTTTACGATCCGGGACTAGCGGGAGAGGAAAAATAATGGGTTCCTACGAGCAGTACTTC	CASSLRSGTSGRGKIMGSYEQYF
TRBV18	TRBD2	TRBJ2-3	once	TGTGCCAGCTCACCACCGGGACTAGCGGGGGGTAATACGCAGTATTTT	CASSPPGLAGGNTQYF
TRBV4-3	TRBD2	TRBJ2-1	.	TGCGCCAGCAGCCACCCCGGGGGAGTAGCGGGGGGGTACAATGAGCAGTTCTTC	CASSHPGGVAGGYNEQFF
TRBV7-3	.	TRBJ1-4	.	TGTGCCAGCAGCCTGTCCTTGGGGGCTGAAAAACTGTTTTTT	CASSLSLGAEKLFF
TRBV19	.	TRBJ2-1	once	TGTGCCAGTAGCATCTCGCGGGACAATGAGCAGTTCTTC	CASSISRDNEQFF
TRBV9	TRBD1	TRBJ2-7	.	TGTGCCAGCAGCCCCTCGATGGACAGGGTCTACGAGCAGTACTTC	CASSPSMDRVYEQYF
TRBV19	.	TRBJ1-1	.	TGTGCCAGTAGTACCGTTCATCAGGAAATATTGGATATTAACACTGAAGCTTTCTTT	CASSTVHQEILDINTEAFF
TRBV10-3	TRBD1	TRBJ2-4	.	TGTGCCATCAGTGAGTCCAGGGGGGCCAAAAACATTCAGTACTTC	CAISESRGAKNIQYF
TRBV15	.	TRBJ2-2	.	TGTGCCACCAGCATCAGGGGTTTGAACACCGGGGAGCTGTTTTTT	CATSIRGLNTGELFF
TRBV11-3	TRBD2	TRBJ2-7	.	TGTGCCAGCAGCCCGAGCGGGGGCCTCGCCTACGAGCAGTACTTC	CASSPSGGLAYEQYF
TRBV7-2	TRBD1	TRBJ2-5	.	TGTGCCAGCAGCACCCAGGGGGTCCAGGGGACCCAGTACTTC	CASSTQGVQGTQYF
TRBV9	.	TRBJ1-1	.	TGTGCCAGCAGCGTTACAGGGAACACTGAAGCTTTCTTT	CASSVTGNTEAFF
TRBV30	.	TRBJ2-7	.	TGTGCCTGGAGGGGAGACGAGCAGTACTTC	CAWRGDEQYF
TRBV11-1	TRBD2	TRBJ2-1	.	TGTGCCAGCACCAAAGCGGGGGGACCATACAATGAGCAGTTCTTC	CASTKAGGPYNEQFF
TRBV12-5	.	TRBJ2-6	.	TGTGCTAGTGTCGCAGGGACTGGGGCCAACGTCCTGACTTTC	CASVAGTGANVLTF
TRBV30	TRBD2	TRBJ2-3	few	TGTGCCTGGAGTGGCCTAGCGGGGTTCACAGATACGCAGTATTTT	CAWSGLAGFTDTQYF
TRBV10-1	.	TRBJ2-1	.	TGCGCCAGCAGTGAGGGAGGGATTGAGCAGTTCTTC	CASSEGGIEQFF
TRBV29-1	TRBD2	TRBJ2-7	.	TGCAGCGTCCTGGGACTAGCCGGGGATGCGCAGTACTTC	CSVLGLAGDAQYF
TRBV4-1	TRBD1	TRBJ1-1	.	TGCGCCAGCAGCCAACAGGCCCGGACAGGGGGGGCTGAAGCTTTCTTT	CASSQQARTGGAEAFF
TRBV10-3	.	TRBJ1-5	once	TGTGCCATCAGTGAGTCCGACAGCCGCAATCAGCCCCAGCATTTT	CAISESDSRNQPQHF
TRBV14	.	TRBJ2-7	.	TGTGCCAGCAGCTTCTCAGGCTACGTCTACGAGCAGTACTTC	CASSFSGYVYEQYF
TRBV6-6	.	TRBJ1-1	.	TGTGCCAGCAGTTACCCACCCGCGGAGGGGACTGAAGCTTTCTTT	CASSYPPAEGTEAFF